The 18 T cell receptor beta chains reported below all come from one sample, sequenced in a study of graft-versus-host responses after intestinal transplantation. The antigens of these receptors remain unknown. Using immunoSEQ multiplex PCR, the repertoire was profiled, and TCRdb retains in-frame clones only, with some absent. The sample shows about 120,000 clones, about nine tenths of them seen only once. This specimen consisted of unstimulated CD4+ T cells sorted from spleen or lymph node cells, obtained before intestinal transplant. The receptors were gathered from a human donor who received an intestinal transplant.

The chain carries TRBV11-2 and TRBJ2-6, with unresolved D. This CDR3 is 13 amino acids long. Germline CDR1 and CDR2: SGHAT and FQNNGV. V was cut by 3 bases and J by 3 bases, with 3 bases left in between. CDR3 protein: CASSFGGANVLTF. CDR3 bases: TGTGCCAGCAGCTTCGGTGGGGCCAACGTCCTGACTTTC.

The V and J genes are TRBV2 and TRBJ2-1; D gene uncertain. Trimming cost V 6 bases and J 5 bases, with 17 bases left between them. Germline CDR1 SNHLY, CDR2 FYNNEI. This CDR3 is 15 amino acids long. The CDR3 here is CASRVPLVEHNEQFF. The CDR3 nucleotides read TGTGCCAGCAGAGTCCCTCTAGTGGAACACAATGAGCAGTTCTTC.

The chain couples TRBV6-5 to TRBJ1-2, with a possible D match to TRBD1 (6 bases). CDR1 is MNHEY and CDR2 is SVGAGI in the germline V gene. The CDR3 consists of 12 residues. V lost 6 bases and J lost 5, with 10 bases in between. CDR3 nucleotides: TGTGCCAGCAGCGACAGGAATTATGGCTACACCTTC. Protein sequence: CASSDRNYGYTF.

This clone came up a few times. The genes are TRBV6-5 and TRBJ2-7, with 14 bases identical to TRBD2. Trimming removed 6 bases from V and 5 bases from J; junction bases left unmatched: 3. CDR1 and CDR2 (germline): MNHEY, SVGAGI. This CDR3 has 14 residues. Here the CDR3 reads CASRGLAGDDEQYF. CDR3 in DNA: TGTGCCAGCAGGGGACTAGCGGGAGATGACGAGCAGTACTTC.

The V gene is TRBV6-5, the J gene TRBJ1-6; D might be TRBD1 (5 bases). The CDR3 length is 14 residues. Germline V gene sequence: CDR1 MNHEY, CDR2 SVGAGI. Trimming shortened V by 2 bases and J by 6 bases, and 8 bases separated the two germline ends. The DNA of the CDR3 is TGTGCCAGCAGTTACGACAGTTCTAATTCACCCCTCCACTTT. This sequence encodes CASSYDSSNSPLHF.

This rearrangement joins TRBV5-6 to TRBJ2-7; D may be TRBD1 (6 bases). Germline-derived CDR1 and CDR2 are SGHDT and YYEEEE. V lost 2 bases and J lost 6, with 18 bases in between. CDR3 length: 15 amino acids. CDR3 coding DNA: TGTGCCAGCAGCTTCCCCCGGGACACTGGAGGCGAGCAGTACTTC. Translating it yields CASSFPRDTGGEQYF.

The chain carries TRBV27 and TRBJ2-7, with 7 bases identical to TRBD1. This CDR3 has 14 residues. V gave up 4 bases and J gave up 6 bases; unmatched junction bases: 9. Germline-derived CDR1 and CDR2 are MNHEY and SMNVEV (reference sequence). The CDR3 sequence is CASSSTPYRGEQYF. DNA for the CDR3: TGTGCCAGCAGTTCAACCCCCTACAGGGGCGAGCAGTACTTC.

The chain has TRBV4-3 and TRBJ1-1, with D maybe TRBD1 (5 bases). The V end was cut by 0 bases, the J end by 6 bases, with 11 bases between. The germline V gene encodes CDR1 LGHNA and CDR2 YSLEER. The CDR3 extends over 14 amino acids. CDR3 region: CASSQESTDPEAFF. Written as DNA, the CDR3 is TGCGCCAGCAGCCAAGAATCGACAGATCCTGAAGCTTTCTTT.

J is TRBJ1-3 and V is TRBV30; D is unclear. V was clipped by 3 bases and J by 13 bases, with 22 bases between them. The length of the CDR3 is 14 residues. Germline CDR1 reads GTSNPN; CDR2 reads SVGIG (reference sequence). CDR3 residues: CAWSISPNPGPIYF. CDR3 nucleotide sequence: TGTGCCTGGAGCATATCCCCCAACCCAGGCCCGATATATTTT.

The chain employs TRBV7-6 and TRBJ1-1; 7 nucleotides line up with TRBD1. The J segment lost 9 bases and the V segment lost 1 base, leaving 5 bases of the junction unmatched. There are 13 residues in the CDR3. CDR1 and CDR2 (germline): SGHVS, FNYEAQ. CDR3 DNA: TGTGCCAGCAGCTTAGTAACAGGGGTTAAAGCTTTCTTT. Translating it yields CASSLVTGVKAFF.

V is TRBV7-9 and J is TRBJ2-7; D is ambiguous. Germline CDR1 is SEHNR and CDR2 is FQNEAQ (reference sequence). The CDR3 spans 13 residues. The germline V and J ends were trimmed by 3 bases and 5 bases, with 11 bases remaining between them. The CDR3 protein is CASSFYRGNEQYF. The CDR3 DNA follows: TGTGCCAGCAGCTTTTATCGAGGAAACGAGCAGTACTTC.

The chain employs TRBV5-4 and TRBJ2-5; TRBD1 might be the D (5 bases). The ends were cut back, 2 bases at V and 5 bases at J, with 10 bases in the middle. Germline V gene data show CDR1 as SGHNT and CDR2 as YYREEE (reference sequence). CDR3 length: 13 residues. The CDR3 sequence: CASSFRGLETQYF. The CDR3 DNA sequence: TGTGCCAGCAGCTTTAGGGGCCTGGAGACCCAGTACTTC.

The chain carries TRBV30 and TRBJ1-2; D unresolved. V lost 3 bases and J lost 4, with 9 bases in between. The length of the CDR3 is 12 residues. CDR1 is GTSNPN and CDR2 is SVGIG in the germline V gene (reference sequence). Here the CDR3 DNA reads TGTGCCTGGAGCCGGGAACCCTATGGCTACACCTTC. It yields the protein CAWSREPYGYTF.

V and J are TRBV9 and TRBJ2-1, with D possibly TRBD2 on 5 matching bases. The CDR3 loop spans 17 amino acids. The germline V gene has CDR1 SGDLS and CDR2 YYNGEE. With 4 bases removed from V and 8 bases from J, the gap between germline ends came to 25 bases. CDR3 protein: CASSPDFFAGGQHEQFF. CDR3 nucleotide sequence: TGTGCCAGCAGCCCGGACTTTTTTGCGGGCGGTCAACATGAGCAGTTCTTC. The full variable domain, rest sourced from reference TRBV9 and TRBJ2-1, is DSGVTQTPKHLITATGQRVTLRCSPRSGDLSVYWYQQSLDQGLQFLIQYYNGEERAKGNILERFSAQQFPDLHSELNLSSLELGDSALYFCASSPDFFAGGQHEQFFGPGTRLTVL.

The chain joins TRBV5-8 to TRBJ1-2; TRBD1 matches 7 bases. This CDR3 spans 15 amino acids. The J segment lost 5 bases and the V segment lost 4 bases, leaving 11 bases of the junction unmatched. Germline CDR1 SGHTS, CDR2 YDEGEE. In nucleotides, the CDR3 is TGTGCCAGCAGCCCGGACAGGCGCTTCAGTTATGGCTACACCTTC. This translates into CASSPDRRFSYGYTF.

This clone came up once. V and J are TRBV18 and TRBJ2-5, with 10 nucleotides matching TRBD1. After removal of 6 bases from V and 5 bases from J, the junction contained 9 bases not matched to a gene. The CDR3 spans 15 residues. In germline, CDR1 is KGHSH, CDR2 LQKENI. CDR3 loop: CASSQGQGGTETQYF. DNA for the CDR3: TGTGCCAGCTCCCAAGGACAGGGGGGTACGGAGACCCAGTACTTC.

The rearrangement uses TRBV28 and TRBJ1-2, with unresolved D. CDR3 length equals 14 residues. Trimming took 1 base from V and 0 from J, leaving 6 bases between them. Germline CDR1 MDHEN, CDR2 SYDVKM. This CDR3 is CASSLFSANYGYTF. DNA of the CDR3: TGTGCCAGCAGTTTATTTTCCGCTAACTATGGCTACACCTTC.

V usage is TRBV5-6 and J usage is TRBJ2-1, with TRBD2 matching 13 bases. Germline-derived CDR1 and CDR2 are SGHDT and YYEEEE. The ends lost 6 bases at V and 4 bases at J; junction bases unmatched: 10. The CDR3 is 17 amino acids. CDR3 amino acids: CASTSGTSGIPYNEQFF. In DNA, the CDR3 is TGTGCCAGCACCTCCGGGACTAGCGGGATCCCTTACAATGAGCAGTTCTTC.